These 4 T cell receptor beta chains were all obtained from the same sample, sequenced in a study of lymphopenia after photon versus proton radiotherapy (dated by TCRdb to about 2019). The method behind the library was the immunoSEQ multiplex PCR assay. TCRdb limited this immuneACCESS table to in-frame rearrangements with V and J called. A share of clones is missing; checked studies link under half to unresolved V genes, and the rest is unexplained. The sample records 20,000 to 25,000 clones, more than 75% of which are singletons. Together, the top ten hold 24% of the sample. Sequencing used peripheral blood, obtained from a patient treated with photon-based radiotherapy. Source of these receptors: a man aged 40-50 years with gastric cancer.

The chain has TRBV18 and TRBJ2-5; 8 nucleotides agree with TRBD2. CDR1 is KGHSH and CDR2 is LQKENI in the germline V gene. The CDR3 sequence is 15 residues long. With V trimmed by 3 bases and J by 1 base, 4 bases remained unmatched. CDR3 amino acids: CASSPGGGIQETQYF. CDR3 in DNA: TGTGCCAGCTCACCCGGCGGGGGGATCCAAGAGACCCAGTACTTC.

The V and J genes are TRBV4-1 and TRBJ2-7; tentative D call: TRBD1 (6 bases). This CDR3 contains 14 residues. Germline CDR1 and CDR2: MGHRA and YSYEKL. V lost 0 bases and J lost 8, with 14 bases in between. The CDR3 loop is CASSQESQGIKQYF. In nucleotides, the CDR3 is TGCGCCAGCAGCCAAGAGTCCCAGGGGATAAAGCAGTACTTC.

CDR3 coding DNA: TGTGCCTGGAGGTTCCAAACGAACACTGAAGCTTTCTTT. As protein: CAWRFQTNTEAFF. The chain is built from TRBV30 and TRBJ1-1; D uncertain. Per the germline V gene, CDR1 is GTSNPN and CDR2 is SVGIG (reference sequence). V shed 3 bases and J shed 1 base, with 9 bases lying between them. This CDR3 region has 13 residues.

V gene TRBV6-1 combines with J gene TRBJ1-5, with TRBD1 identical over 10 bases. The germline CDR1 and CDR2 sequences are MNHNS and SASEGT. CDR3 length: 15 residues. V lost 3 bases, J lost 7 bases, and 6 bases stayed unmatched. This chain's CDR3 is CASSDTGTGVQPQHF. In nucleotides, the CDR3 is TGTGCCAGCAGTGATACCGGGACAGGGGTCCAGCCCCAGCATTTT.